The 8 T cell receptor beta chains presented below share a single source sample, sequenced in a study of post-analysis software for immune sequencing data. TCR beta libraries were prepared from cDNA with unique molecular identifiers. From the PCR reads, TCRdb called clonotypes with MiXCR, one entry per CDR3 protein. The table records approximately 730,000 distinct CDR3 sequences, roughly 50% of them present only once. The study's findings and limits: Patients had higher frequencies than controls of roughly 5 TRBV segments, including TRBV5-6, TRBV5-1 and TRBV20-1.

These TCRs' antigens remain unknown. Specimen: blood. These TCRs come from a girl under 18 with multiple sclerosis.

This clonotype was observed once. This chain links TRBV2 with TRBJ2-1; 16 bases line up with TRBD2. There are 14 residues in the CDR3. V lost 8 bases to trimming and J lost 8 bases; unmatched junction nucleotides: 3. Germline V gives CDR1 SNHLY, CDR2 FYNNEI. The CDR3 DNA reads TGTGCCAGCTTGGGACTAGCGGGAGGGCATGAGCAGTTCTTC. It yields the protein CASLGLAGGHEQFF.

The rearrangement joins TRBV12-3 or TRBV12-4 to TRBJ2-3, with D possibly matching TRBD2 (5 bases). The CDR3 loop spans 16 amino acids. Trimming removed 7 bases at V and 3 bases at J, with 20 bases between. CDR3 residues: CASNPDSALGTDTQYF. For the CDR3, the DNA is TGTGCCAGCAACCCGGACTCTGCCCTGGGGACAGATACGCAGTATTTT.

This clonotype was counted a few times. The J gene is TRBJ2-4, the V gene TRBV30, with D hard to call. The end of the DNA aligns better with TRBJ2-7, so the J call may be wrong. There are 12 residues in the CDR3. The germline V gene has CDR1 GTSNPN and CDR2 SVGIG (reference sequence). CDR3 sequence: CAWSATGYEQYF. In nucleotides, the CDR3 is TGTGCCTGGAGTGCGACTGGGTACGAGCAGTACTTC.

This clonotype showed up just a few times. The chain combines TRBV6-6 with TRBJ2-5; 10 bases align to TRBD1. The CDR3 totals 14 residues. CDR1 is MNHNY, CDR2 SVGAGI, per germline (reference sequence). Trimming at V came to 2 bases and at J to 4 bases, leaving 1 base not matched to a gene. The CDR3 protein is CASSYDRGLETQYF. CDR3 nucleotide sequence: TGTGCCAGCAGTTACGACAGGGGGCTAGAGACCCAGTACTTC.

This clonotype was found a few times. The chain employs TRBV20-1 and TRBJ2-5; D may correspond to TRBD1 or TRBD2 (6 bases each). The V gene lost 6 bases and the J gene lost 4 bases, with 15 bases spanning the gap. This CDR3 comprises 13 residues. Germline CDR1 DFQATT, CDR2 SNEGSKA (reference sequence). CDR3 sequence (DNA): TGCAGTGCCAGAAACAGGGACTCAGAGACCCAGTACTTC. Protein: CSARNRDSETQYF.

The chain carries TRBV7-3 and TRBJ2-3; TRBD2 matches 12 bases. The CDR3 sequence is 19 residues long. The germline V gene has CDR1 SGHTA and CDR2 FQGTGA. The J segment lost 4 bases and the V segment lost 2 bases, leaving 13 bases of the junction unmatched. CDR3 loop: CASSLGASGRAWGPDTQYF. CDR3 DNA: TGTGCCAGCAGCTTAGGTGCTAGCGGGAGGGCCTGGGGCCCAGATACGCAGTATTTT. Complete variable domain (other parts from reference TRBV7-3 and TRBJ2-3): GAGVSQTPSNKVTEKGKYVELRCDPISGHTALYWYRQSLGQGPEFLIYFQGTGAADDSGLPNDRFFAVRPEGSVSTLKIQRTERGDSAVYLCASSLGASGRAWGPDTQYFGPGTRLTVL.

This clonotype was recorded only once. V gene TRBV10-3 combines with J gene TRBJ2-7; 7 bases are shared with TRBD2. V dropped 0 bases and J dropped 1; count of bases not matched to a gene: 6. The CDR3 consists of 16 residues. From germline, CDR1 is ENHRY and CDR2 SYGVKD. The CDR3 coding sequence is TGTGCCATCAGTGAGTCGAGGACTAGATCTTCCTACGAGCAGTACTTC. Translation gives CAISESRTRSSYEQYF.

This clonotype was seen a handful of times. This rearrangement joins TRBV6-6 to TRBJ2-7; the match to TRBD2 covers 11 bases. Germline CDR1 is MNHNY and CDR2 is SVGAGI (reference sequence). After removal of 1 base from V and 4 bases from J, the junction contained 6 bases not matched to a gene. The CDR3 covers 16 residues. The CDR3 sequence is CASSYFSGTSGYEQYF. The CDR3 coding sequence is TGTGCCAGCAGTTACTTCTCAGGGACTAGCGGATACGAGCAGTACTTC.